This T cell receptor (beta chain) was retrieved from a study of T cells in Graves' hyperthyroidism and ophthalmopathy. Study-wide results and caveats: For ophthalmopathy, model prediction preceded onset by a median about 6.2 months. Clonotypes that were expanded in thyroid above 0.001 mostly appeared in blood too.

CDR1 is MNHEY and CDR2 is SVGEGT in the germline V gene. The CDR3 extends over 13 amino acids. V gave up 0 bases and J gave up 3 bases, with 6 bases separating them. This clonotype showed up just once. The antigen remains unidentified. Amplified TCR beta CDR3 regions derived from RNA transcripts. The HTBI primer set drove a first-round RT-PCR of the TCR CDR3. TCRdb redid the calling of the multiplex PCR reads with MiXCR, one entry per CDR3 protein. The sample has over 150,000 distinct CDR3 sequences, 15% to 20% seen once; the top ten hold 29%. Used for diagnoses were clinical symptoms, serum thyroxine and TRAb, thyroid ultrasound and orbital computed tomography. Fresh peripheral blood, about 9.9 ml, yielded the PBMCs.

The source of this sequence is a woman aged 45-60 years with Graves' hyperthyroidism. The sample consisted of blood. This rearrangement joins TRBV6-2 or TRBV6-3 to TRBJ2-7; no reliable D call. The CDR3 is CASSYSKGYEQYF. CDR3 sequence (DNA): TGTGCCAGCAGTTACTCAAAGGGCTACGAGCAGTACTTC.